This T cell receptor (beta chain) was identified in a study of pediatric ulcerative colitis (dated by TCRdb to between 2018 and 2021). With respect to the entire study: Among the ulcerative colitis patients, roughly 7 had pancolitis and two had left-sided colitis, and histology in every patient was consistent with ulcerative colitis. From under ten newly diagnosed, treatment-naive pediatric ulcerative colitis patients and four non-IBD control children, paired blood and rectal samples were collected. By Pediatric Ulcerative Colitis Activity Index, a couple of patients had mild disease, several had moderate disease and three had acute severe colitis.

Through the immunoSEQ TRB Survey service, multiplex V and J primers were used to amplify rearranged CDR3 beta regions from genomic DNA. Survey-level sequencing depth of up to 500,000 reads per sample was used to keep depth equal across samples. Libraries were purified, pooled and sequenced on Illumina technology. The study's processing was this. Productive clonality, sample overlap, pairwise scatters, CDR3 beta length, V/D/J gene usage and productiveness were assessed with immunoSEQ online tools. Calculated diversity was the number of unique rearrangements divided by total templates times 100; Shannon and Simpson indices were also computed. Z-score normalized data were analyzed by principal component analysis with the R prcomp function and the ggbiplot package. Morisita's index was used to quantify the clonal overlap between blood and rectum within each subject. TCRdb limited this immuneACCESS table to in-frame rearrangements with V and J called. A share of clones is missing; checked studies link under half to unresolved V genes, and the rest is unexplained. V and J calls and clone size are those listed in that table; D and trimming were worked out from the DNA. The sample table records approximately 5,000 clones; nearly 90% of these occur just once. The ten largest clones represent approximately 2% of the sample.

For CDR1 and CDR2, the germline V gene lists MRHNA and SNTAGT. The CDR3 spans 8 amino acids, including both terminal residues. In the case of this clone: Its antigen is still unknown. No conserved phenylalanine or tryptophan ends this CDR3, so it is likely a read error. Because the CDR3's place on the DNA is in doubt, the DNA is left out and the CDR3 is given as listed by TCRdb.

No immunosuppressive medication had been given to the ulcerative colitis patients before the diagnostic colonoscopy. Blood was sampled at the same time as the colonoscopy. The Wizard kit (Promega) was used to extract genomic DNA from the blood and intestinal samples. What the work shows at the level of the full study, not this receptor alone: Features of the rectal repertoire distinguished controls, mild-moderate colitis patients and acute severe colitis patients, and in acute severe colitis rectal diversity was lower because of clonal expansions. For technical reasons, the blood samples of two patients yielded substantially fewer templates, so those samples were excluded from the blood-rectal overlap analysis. Compared with controls, ulcerative colitis patients showed significantly higher autologous blood-rectal clonal overlap, a finding that suggests increased T cell trafficking to inflamed tissue. The healthy control group was small, with only a handful of individuals. A couple of rectal CDR3 clonotypes were present in all ulcerative colitis patients and in none of the controls. Because repertoires were derived from total lymphocyte DNA, patterns in rare subsets such as regulatory T cells may not have been reflected.

The clonotype was recovered from a boy under 18 with mild ulcerative colitis. The chain links TRBV6-4 with TRBJ1-1. Sequenced input: blood. The CDR3 protein is CASRARVP.